The present TCR beta chain was sequenced within a study of CD8 T cells in ankylosing spondylitis. Study findings and constraints: Earlier reports found some motif variants in synovial fluid and blood in reactive arthritis. As for the disease-linked clones, they showed a CD8+ phenotype and occurred at relatively low frequencies in peripheral blood. Characteristic, it appeared, of ankylosing spondylitis blood was a TCR beta motif of several highly homologous variants. The clones that were linked to disease were reported to be significantly enriched in matched synovial fluid samples from ankylosing spondylitis patients.

Quantitative 5'-RACE was performed with molecular barcodes, and it yielded the TCR beta libraries. TCRdb independently ran MiXCR on the 5' RACE reads; one entry per CDR3 protein. The data show 220,000 or so distinct CDR3 sequences, with 15% to 20% seen just once and about two fifths held by the top ten. The table lists this clonotype with a few counts. What it binds is not known. This CDR3 is built from 17 residues. The V gene lost 0 bases and the J gene lost 6 bases, with 18 bases spanning the gap. CDR1 SGHAT and CDR2 FQNNGV come from the germline V gene. V is TRBV11-2 and J is TRBJ1-3; D is undetermined. The specimen sequenced was blood, either unsorted or a sorted T cell fraction (not recorded which). The sequence was obtained from a male donor with ankylosing spondylitis. The CDR3: CASSLDWAGAWENTIYF. The CDR3 nucleotides read TGTGCCAGCAGCTTAGATTGGGCAGGCGCCTGGGAAAACACCATATATTTT.